This T cell receptor beta chain appears in the sequencing data of a study of vaccination effects on CD4 cells after COVID-19. General study results and limits: Long after vaccination, the clones induced by infection and by vaccine shrank markedly in size.

Concerning this clone itself: Its cognate antigen is unknown.

Assay: immunoSEQ multiplex PCR; the TCRdb copy retains only in-frame clones and omits some. The sample includes roughly 55,000 clones, around 78% seen only once; the top ten take 1.5% to 2%. Peptide-pool stimulation followed by sequencing identified expanded antigen-specific CD4+ clonotypes in the ViraFEST assay. Scientists isolated CD4+ T cells after an approximately ten-day culture period ended. Participants got two doses of BNT162b2 or mRNA-1273 vaccine. Days 3 and 7 were when half the medium was replaced with IL-2 medium. Trimming left V 9 bases short and J 0 bases short, with 16 bases between. This CDR3 has 14 amino acids. From germline, CDR1 is SGHRS and CDR2 YFSETQ.

This sequence was found in a human donor who received a COVID-19 vaccine. Sequenced here: CD4+ T cells from PBMCs cultured with HCoV-OC43 spike peptides, sampled after COVID-19 vaccination. Specified subset: HCoV-OC43 spike overlapping peptide pool stimulation. The gene calls are TRBV5-1 and TRBJ2-7; D is unclear. The CDR3: CATKPTVSSYEQYV. In DNA, the CDR3 is TGCGCCACCAAGCCAACCGTTAGCTCCTACGAGCAGTACGTC.